This TCR beta chain was identified during a study of cytomegalovirus exposure and HLA in healthy donors. Study-wide findings and caveats: Excluded: some indistinguishable V segments such as TRBV6-2 and TRBV6-3. It was only CMV serostatus that was available as immune exposure information. A later analysis reportedly found fewer N-insertions in an Asian-associated ancestry cluster than the roughly 680-donor mean. In a later analysis, the majority of CMV-associated beta chains seemingly showed HLA restriction.

Losses at the gene ends were 4 bases for V and 7 bases for J; bases not matched to a gene: 9. CDR1 and CDR2 from the germline V gene are GTSNPN and SVGIG (reference sequence). The CDR3 runs 16 residues. To note about this clone: Its antigen is unidentified.

The PCR contained 60 Vbeta and 13 Jbeta primers. Using immunoSEQ multiplex PCR, the repertoire was profiled, and TCRdb retains in-frame clones only, with some absent. The top ten clones hold more than 2.5% of a sample with about 81,000 clones, around 80% of them seen once. The source is a man over 45 in good health and CMV-seropositive. The chain links TRBV30 to TRBJ2-1; TRBD2 aligns across 14 bases. Sequenced material: PBMCs. The CDR3 spells CAWTAPGTSGRNEQFF. The CDR3 nucleotides read TGTGCCTGGACCGCACCGGGGACTAGCGGGAGAAATGAGCAGTTCTTC. Filled out from reference TRBV30 and TRBJ2-1, the complete variable domain reads SQTIHQWPATLVQPVGSPLSLECTVEGTSNPNLYWYRQAAGRGLQLLFYSVGIGQISSEVPQNLSASRPQDRQFILSSKKLLLSDSGFYLCAWTAPGTSGRNEQFFGPGTRLTVL.